The rows below give T cell receptor beta chains drawn from one sample of a study of T cells in Graves' hyperthyroidism and ophthalmopathy. TCRdb re-derived calls from the multiplex PCR reads in MiXCR, one entry per CDR3 protein. Found here are hundreds of thousands of distinct CDR3 sequences, about 20% of them singletons; the top ten hold roughly 44%. Sequencing input: blood. Every receptor here comes from a man in his forties with Graves' ophthalmopathy. The CDR3 runs from the conserved cysteine through the conserved F or W. A D gene is named only where the DNA matches it firmly. For some rows the clone size is stated as once, few or many, or as a class when expanded; others skip it.

>-|TRBJ2-7|TRBD1|TRBV7-2
TGTGCCAGCAGCACTCGGACAGGGCCCTACGAGCAGTACTTC
CASSTRTGPYEQYF
>-|TRBJ2-5|-|TRBV7-2
TGTGCCAGCAGCCGCTCCTCGCGAGAGGGAGAGACCCAGTACTTC
CASSRSSREGETQYF
>many|TRBJ1-2|TRBD1|TRBV27
TGTGCCAGCAGTCGGACAGGGTGGGGGGACCACTATGGCTACACCTTC
CASSRTGWGDHYGYTF
>-|TRBJ1-2|-|TRBV7-2
TGTGCCAGCAGCCCAGACGGGGGCAGGACCTATGGCTACACCTTC
CASSPDGGRTYGYTF
>-|TRBJ2-7|-|TRBV2
TGTGCCAACAGTGTTCCCCCAGCCCACGAGCAGTACTTC
CANSVPPAHEQYF
>-|TRBJ2-5|-|TRBV20-1
TGCAGTGCCCCCGGGGGCGGGGGCTCCCAAGAGACCCAGTACTTC
CSAPGGGGSQETQYF
>many|TRBJ2-7|-|TRBV9
TGTGCCAGCAGCGTTTACAGGGCAGGAAACGAGCAGTACTTC
CASSVYRAGNEQYF
>few|TRBJ2-5|-|TRBV6-1
TGTGCCAGCAGTGTTAGCGGTTGGAGAGAGACCCAGTACTTC
CASSVSGWRETQYF
>few|TRBJ2-3|TRBD2|TRBV5-1
TGCGCCAGCAGCACTCTAGCGGGGAACACAGATACGCAGTATTTT
CASSTLAGNTDTQYF
>few|TRBJ1-1|-|TRBV18
TGTGCCAGCTCACCATTGCGGACCTCGGGGGTAACTGAAGCTTTCTTT
CASSPLRTSGVTEAFF
>many|TRBJ1-1|-|TRBV5-1
TGCGCCAGCAGCCCAGGGACATCGAACACTGAAGCTTTCTTT
CASSPGTSNTEAFF
>many|TRBJ1-1|-|TRBV18
TGTGCCAGCTCACCGAGTACAGGGAGTAACACTGAAGCTTTCTTT
CASSPSTGSNTEAFF
>-|TRBJ1-4|-|TRBV11-2
TGTGCCAGCAGCTTAGAGAGGGGGAACGAAAAACTGTTTTTT
CASSLERGNEKLFF
>many|TRBJ1-1|-|TRBV11-2
TGTGCCAGCAGCTTAGCTCCCTTGTATCTGAACACTGAAGCTTTCTTT
CASSLAPLYLNTEAFF
>-|TRBJ2-1|-|TRBV5-1
TGCGCCAGCAACTTCGGCGGAGAAGAGCAGTTCTTC
CASNFGGEEQFF
>many|TRBJ2-7|-|TRBV7-8
TGTGCCAGCAGCTTAGGAAGCGCGGACTACGAGCAGTACTTC
CASSLGSADYEQYF
>few|TRBJ2-1|TRBD1|TRBV10-3
TGTGCCATCACCCGACAGGGGTCGTCCTACAATGAGCAGTTCTTC
CAITRQGSSYNEQFF
>few|TRBJ1-3|-|TRBV6-1
TGTGCCACCCAATCTCTGGGGAGCGGAAACACCATATATTTT
CATQSLGSGNTIYF
>-|TRBJ1-4|TRBD1|TRBV11-2
TGTGCCAGCAGCCCCGGACAGGGGGGAGGCCAACTGTTTTTT
CASSPGQGGGQLFF
>many|TRBJ2-7|-|TRBV28
TGTGCCAGCAGTTTAGTACAAGGCGAGCAGTACTTC
CASSLVQGEQYF
>few|TRBJ2-2|-|TRBV11-2
TGTGCCAGCAGCTTCGGGTCCGGGGAGCTGTTTTTT
CASSFGSGELFF
>many|TRBJ2-5|-|TRBV28
TGTGCCAGCAGTTCTACAGGTTTCCAAGAGACCCAGTACTTC
CASSSTGFQETQYF
>few|TRBJ2-5|-|TRBV25-1
TGTGCCAGCGGAGGGGGGCCCCTCCAAGAGACCCAGTACTTC
CASGGGPLQETQYF
>-|TRBJ2-1|TRBD2|TRBV27
TGTGCCACCGGGGACTACTCCTACAATGAGCAGTTCTTC
CATGDYSYNEQFF
>few|TRBJ2-7|-|TRBV29-1
TGCAGCGTTGAAGTGGGGGCAGGGGCTAACGAGCAGTACTTC
CSVEVGAGANEQYF
>-|TRBJ1-1|TRBD1|TRBV2
TGTGCCAGTTTTGGACAGGGGGCCGAAGCTTTCTTT
CASFGQGAEAFF
>many|TRBJ1-1|-|TRBV7-9
TGTGCCAGCAGCTTAGTCGGGGAGACTGAAGCTTTCTTT
CASSLVGETEAFF
>many|TRBJ1-3|-|TRBV30
TGTGCCTGGAGAAACAGGGATCTCTCTGGAAACACCATATATTTT
CAWRNRDLSGNTIYF
>many|TRBJ2-5|TRBD2|TRBV9
TGTGCCAGCAGCGTAGGGACTAGCGGGGTTGGGGAGACCCAGTACTTC
CASSVGTSGVGETQYF
>few|TRBJ2-4|-|TRBV5-4
TGTGCCAGCAGCTTGGACGGGACGAGGGACATTCAGTACTTC
CASSLDGTRDIQYF
>few|TRBJ2-5|TRBD1|TRBV7-8
TGTGCCAGCAGCTTCTTCAGTGGGGACAGGGGTGAGACCCAGTACTTC
CASSFFSGDRGETQYF
>many|TRBJ1-5|-|TRBV28
TGTGCCAGCAGTCCTCCGATGTCGGGCGGCAATCAGCCCCAGCATTTT
CASSPPMSGGNQPQHF
>-|TRBJ1-1|-|TRBV6-5
TGTGCCAGCAGTTCTCGGAGCGGGGACACTGAAGCTTTCTTT
CASSSRSGDTEAFF
>-|TRBJ1-5|-|TRBV7-8
TGTGCCAGCAGCTTAGTCCGGAGCAATCAGCCCCAGCATTTT
CASSLVRSNQPQHF
>-|TRBJ1-6|-|TRBV6-2/TRBV6-3
TGTGCCAGCTTACCCCCGCAGGATTCACCCCTCCACTTT
CASLPPQDSPLHF
>-|TRBJ2-1|-|TRBV5-1
TGCGCCAGCAGGGACATCTTTGGCTCCTACAATGAGCAGTTCTTC
CASRDIFGSYNEQFF
>few|TRBJ2-5|-|TRBV6-1
TGTGCCAGCCTACACGGGATCCAAGAGACCCAGTACTTC
CASLHGIQETQYF
>few|TRBJ2-1|TRBD2|TRBV7-9
TGTGCCAGCAGCTTAGAAGCCCGCGGGGGTGAGCAGTTCTTC
CASSLEARGGEQFF
>few|TRBJ2-7|TRBD1|TRBV2
TGTGCCAGCAGGGGACAGGTCGAGCAGTACTTC
CASRGQVEQYF
>many|TRBJ2-2|-|TRBV3-1
TGTGCCAGCAGCCAAGACCTACAAAACACCGGGGAGCTGTTTTTT
CASSQDLQNTGELFF